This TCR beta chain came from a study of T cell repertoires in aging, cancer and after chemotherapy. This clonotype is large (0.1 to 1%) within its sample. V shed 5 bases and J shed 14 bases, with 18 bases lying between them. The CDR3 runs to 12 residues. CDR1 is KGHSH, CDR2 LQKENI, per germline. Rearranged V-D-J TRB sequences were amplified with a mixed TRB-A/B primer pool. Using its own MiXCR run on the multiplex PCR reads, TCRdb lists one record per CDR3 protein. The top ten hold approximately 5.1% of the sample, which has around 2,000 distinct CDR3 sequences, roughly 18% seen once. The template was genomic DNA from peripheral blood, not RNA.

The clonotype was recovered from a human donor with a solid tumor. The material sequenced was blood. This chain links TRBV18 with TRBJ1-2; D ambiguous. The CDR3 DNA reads TGTGCCAGCTCAGAAACCGGGCCTCCGGTGACCTTC. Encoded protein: CASSETGPPVTF.